The 16 T cell receptor beta chains below come from one sample, sequenced in a study of cytomegalovirus exposure and HLA in healthy donors. Researchers ran the PCR with 60 Vbeta and 13 Jbeta primers. Produced via immunoSEQ multiplex PCR; TCRdb's table is partial and in-frame only. The sample records about 68,000 clones, roughly 77% being singletons. The sequenced sample was PBMCs. The origin of the receptors is a human donor in good health.

The J gene is TRBJ2-7, the V gene TRBV2; 7 bases agree with TRBD2. CDR3 size: 13 residues. Germline V lookup: CDR1 SNHLY, CDR2 FYNNEI. Germline trimming cut 3 bases from V and 6 bases from J; bases unmatched to any gene: 5. The CDR3, as DNA: TGTGCCAGCAGTGAGGGCAGGGAGGGCGAGCAGTACTTC. This translates into CASSEGREGEQYF.

This clone was counted between two and nine times. The chain employs TRBV19 and TRBJ1-6; a possible D gene is TRBD1 (5 bases). The CDR3 is made up of 14 amino acids. Germline CDR1 and CDR2: LNHDA and SQIVND (reference sequence). Trimming pared 5 bases from V and 13 bases from J, leaving 18 bases between. The CDR3 is CASSWDREARPLHF. The CDR3 DNA reads TGTGCCAGTAGTTGGGACCGGGAGGCTAGGCCCCTCCACTTT.

This clone has only one observation. V usage is TRBV29-1 and J usage is TRBJ2-3, with a possible D match to TRBD2 (5 bases). V lost 7 bases and J lost 1, with 15 bases in between. Germline V CDR1 and CDR2: SQVTM, ANQGSEA. The CDR3 loop spans 14 amino acids. The CDR3 region has the DNA TGCAGCGCCGTTGACTACGGCGGCACAGATACGCAGTATTTT. Translation gives CSAVDYGGTDTQYF.

The chain uses TRBV7-6 and TRBJ1-3; 7 bases match TRBD1. The CDR3 has 17 residues. J was trimmed by 4 bases and V by 4 bases; bases with no gene match: 13. The germline V gene has CDR1 SGHVS and CDR2 FNYEAQ. The CDR3 sequence is CASSSIVGTARGNTIYF. CDR3 DNA sequence: TGTGCCAGCAGCTCAATTGTGGGGACAGCCCGAGGAAACACCATATATTTT.

The chain carries TRBV5-1 and TRBJ2-3, with a tentative D call TRBD2 (5 bases). Germline V gene sequence: CDR1 SGHRS, CDR2 YFSETQ. The V and J ends lost 0 bases and 0 bases respectively, with 8 bases between them. CDR3 size: 15 residues. Here the CDR3 DNA reads TGCGCCAGCAGCTTGGACGGGGTGAGCACAGATACGCAGTATTTT. Protein sequence: CASSLDGVSTDTQYF.

There are a few counts of this clone. The V gene is TRBV30, the J gene TRBJ2-2, with 11 bases matching TRBD2. The CDR3 has 16 residues. The ends lost 0 bases at V and 0 bases at J; junction bases unmatched: 0. In germline, CDR1 is GTSNPN, CDR2 SVGIG (reference sequence). CDR3 sequence: CAWSVLAGANTGELFF. The CDR3 nucleotides are TGTGCCTGGAGTGTACTAGCGGGGGCGAACACCGGGGAGCTGTTTTTT.

The chain joins TRBV6-5 to TRBJ2-1; 7 nucleotides agree with TRBD1. Looked up from germline, CDR1 is MNHEY and CDR2 is SVGAGI. V dropped 6 bases and J dropped 9; count of bases not matched to a gene: 5. The CDR3 runs 12 residues. CDR3 sequence reads: CASRNRGREQFF. For the CDR3, the DNA is TGTGCCAGCAGGAACAGGGGCCGTGAGCAGTTCTTC.

The J gene is TRBJ2-2, the V gene TRBV19, with D tentatively TRBD2 (5 bases). Deletions cut 8 bases from V and 5 bases from J, with 9 bases between. The CDR3 runs to 12 residues. CDR1 and CDR2 from the germline V gene are LNHDA and SQIVND (reference sequence). CDR3 loop: CASSPGTGELFF. The CDR3 region has the DNA TGTGCCAGTTCCCCGGGGACCGGGGAGCTGTTTTTT.

The CDR3 region is CASSNQGLNRDGYTF. For the CDR3, the DNA is TGTGCCAGTAGCAATCAGGGGTTGAATCGGGATGGCTACACCTTC. V gene TRBV19 combines with J gene TRBJ1-2, with D perhaps matching TRBD1 (6 bases). This CDR3 spans 15 amino acids. Looked up from germline, CDR1 is LNHDA and CDR2 is SQIVND (reference sequence). Trimming left V 6 bases short and J 6 bases short, with 20 bases between. Supplemented by reference TRBV19 and TRBJ1-2, the full variable domain reads DGGITQSPKYLFRKEGQNVTLSCEQNLNHDAMYWYRQDPGQGLRLIYYSQIVNDFQKGDIAEGYSVSREKKESFPLTVTSAQKNPTAFYLCASSNQGLNRDGYTFGSGTRLTVV.

V usage is TRBV23-1 and J usage is TRBJ2-3; 7 positions match TRBD2. TRBV23-1 is an ORF; its function is uncertain. Trimming took 2 bases from V and 4 from J; bases not matched to a gene: 18. The length of the CDR3 is 19 residues. CDR3 in amino acids: CASSQGGTEGLRGADTQYF. The CDR3 region has the DNA TGCGCCAGCAGTCAAGGAGGGACTGAGGGGCTCCGGGGGGCAGATACGCAGTATTTT.

The chain is built from TRBV19 and TRBJ1-2; D ambiguous. There are 12 residues in the CDR3. V gave up 4 bases and J gave up 8 bases, with 11 bases separating them. Germline V gives CDR1 LNHDA, CDR2 SQIVND (reference sequence). CDR3 sequence reads: CASSTRPGGYTF. CDR3 coding DNA: TGTGCCAGTAGTACCCGGCCCGGGGGCTACACCTTC.

The table lists this clone with a count of one. The rearrangement uses TRBV7-3 and TRBJ2-2; 14 bases line up with TRBD2. CDR1 and CDR2 from the germline V gene are SGHTA and FQGTGA. Losses at the gene ends were 3 bases for V and 4 bases for J; bases not matched to a gene: 4. The CDR3 covers 17 residues. The CDR3 nucleotides read TGTGCCAGCAGCTTGACTAGCGGGGGGGCTGCCACCGGGGAGCTGTTTTTT. Its protein product is CASSLTSGGAATGELFF.

This rearrangement joins TRBV29-1 to TRBJ1-2; the D gene is possibly TRBD1 (6 bases). Germline assignment: CDR1 SQVTM and CDR2 ANQGSEA. The CDR3 totals 14 residues. V lost 6 bases and J lost 2, with 16 bases in between. DNA for the CDR3: TGCAGCGTGGTAACAGGGACCTCGAACTATGGCTACACCTTC. Protein product: CSVVTGTSNYGYTF.

V is TRBV5-4 and J is TRBJ2-5, with D perhaps matching TRBD1 (6 bases). The better agreement between TRBJ2-7 and the DNA end casts doubt on the J call. The CDR3 totals 15 residues. Germline assignment: CDR1 SGHNT and CDR2 YYREEE (reference sequence). CDR3 coding DNA: TGTGCCAGCAGCCGTGGACAGCGGAGGATCAACGAGCAGTACTTC. Protein product: CASSRGQRRINEQYF.

V and J are TRBV2 and TRBJ2-7; 8 nucleotides align to TRBD1. Germline trimming cut 0 bases from V and 0 bases from J; bases unmatched to any gene: 4. Germline CDR1 SNHLY, CDR2 FYNNEI. The length of the CDR3 is 16 residues. CDR3 nucleotides: TGTGCCAGCAGTGAAGCAGGACAGGGTGACTCCTACGAGCAGTACTTC. Encoded protein: CASSEAGQGDSYEQYF.

This clone was detected only a few times. The chain employs TRBV27 and TRBJ1-1; no definite D call. The ends were cut back, 3 bases at V and 1 base at J, with 6 bases in the middle. Germline CDR1 MNHEY, CDR2 SMNVEV (reference sequence). The CDR3 is made up of 13 amino acids. The CDR3 sequence: CASSFTGNTEAFF. For the CDR3, the DNA is TGTGCCAGCAGTTTCACGGGGAACACTGAAGCTTTCTTT.